Below, 4 T cell receptor beta chains from the same sample are listed, as sequenced in a study of cytomegalovirus exposure and HLA in healthy donors (TCRdb year 2017). The library was built by means of the immunoSEQ multiplex PCR assay. For the multiplex PCR, a mixture combining 60 forward primers for TCR Vbeta segments and 13 reverse primers for TCR Jbeta segments was used. Sourced from immuneACCESS, this table was stored by TCRdb with only in-frame sequences that have V and J called. A share of the clones is absent; for the studies checked, an unresolved V gene accounts for under half, and the remainder has no known explanation. Recorded for this sample are 110,000 to 150,000 clones; 60% to 80% of them occurred a single time. 1.6% of the sample comes from the top ten. Sequencing input: PBMCs. These TCRs come from a woman under 40 in good health and CMV-seronegative.

The sample holds a few counts of this clone. The chain uses TRBV2 and TRBJ2-7; TRBD2 matches 8 bases. The V gene end was trimmed by 6 bases and the J gene end by 3 bases; junction bases not matched to a gene: 13. Germline CDR1 reads SNHLY; CDR2 reads FYNNEI. The CDR3 runs 16 residues. The CDR3 DNA is TGTGCCAGCAGATATAGACCGGGACTAGTATTCTACGAGCAGTACTTC. This encodes CASRYRPGLVFYEQYF. Full variable domain (missing parts from reference TRBV2 and TRBJ2-7): EPEVTQTPSHQVTQMGQEVILRCVPISNHLYFYWYRQILGQKVEFLVSFYNNEISEKSEIFDDQFSVERPDGSNFTLKIRSTKLEDSAMYFCASRYRPGLVFYEQYFGPGTRLTVT.

The chain links TRBV29-1 to TRBJ1-4; D gene unclear. Germline-derived CDR1 and CDR2 are SQVTM and ANQGSEA. The V gene lost 5 bases and the J gene lost 0 bases, with 10 bases spanning the gap. The CDR3 loop spans 14 amino acids. CDR3 bases: TGCAGCGTTTCAAGAGACACAACTAATGAAAAACTGTTTTTT. Its translation is CSVSRDTTNEKLFF. The variable domain in full, completed from reference TRBV29-1 and TRBJ1-4, reads SAVISQKPSRDICQRGTSLTIQCQVDSQVTMMFWYRQQPGQSLTLIATANQGSEATYESGFVIDKFPISRPNLTFSTLTVSNMSPEDSSIYLCSVSRDTTNEKLFFGSGTQLSVL.

The chain carries TRBV27 and TRBJ1-3; D unclear. Trimming pared 2 bases from V and 4 bases from J, leaving 6 bases between. CDR3 length equals 13 residues. Germline V gene sequence: CDR1 MNHEY, CDR2 SMNVEV (reference sequence). The CDR3 bases are TGTGCCAGCAGTTTAGGCCCGGGAAACACCATATATTTT. Its protein product is CASSLGPGNTIYF.

The V call is TRBV5-6, the J call TRBJ2-1; 9 positions match TRBD2. V was clipped by 4 bases and J by 6 bases; unmatched bases: 8. The CDR3 sequence is 15 residues long. The germline CDR1 and CDR2 sequences are SGHDT and YYEEEE. CDR3 DNA sequence: TGTGCCAGCAGCGTGCCGGGACTAGCACCCAATGAGCAGTTCTTC. This translates into CASSVPGLAPNEQFF. The variable domain in full, with the rest retrieved from reference TRBV5-6 and TRBJ2-1, is DAGVTQSPTHLIKTRGQQVTLRCSPKSGHDTVSWYQQALGQGPQFIFQYYEEEERQRGNFPDRFSGHQFPNYSSELNVNALLLGDSALYLCASSVPGLAPNEQFFGPGTRLTVL.